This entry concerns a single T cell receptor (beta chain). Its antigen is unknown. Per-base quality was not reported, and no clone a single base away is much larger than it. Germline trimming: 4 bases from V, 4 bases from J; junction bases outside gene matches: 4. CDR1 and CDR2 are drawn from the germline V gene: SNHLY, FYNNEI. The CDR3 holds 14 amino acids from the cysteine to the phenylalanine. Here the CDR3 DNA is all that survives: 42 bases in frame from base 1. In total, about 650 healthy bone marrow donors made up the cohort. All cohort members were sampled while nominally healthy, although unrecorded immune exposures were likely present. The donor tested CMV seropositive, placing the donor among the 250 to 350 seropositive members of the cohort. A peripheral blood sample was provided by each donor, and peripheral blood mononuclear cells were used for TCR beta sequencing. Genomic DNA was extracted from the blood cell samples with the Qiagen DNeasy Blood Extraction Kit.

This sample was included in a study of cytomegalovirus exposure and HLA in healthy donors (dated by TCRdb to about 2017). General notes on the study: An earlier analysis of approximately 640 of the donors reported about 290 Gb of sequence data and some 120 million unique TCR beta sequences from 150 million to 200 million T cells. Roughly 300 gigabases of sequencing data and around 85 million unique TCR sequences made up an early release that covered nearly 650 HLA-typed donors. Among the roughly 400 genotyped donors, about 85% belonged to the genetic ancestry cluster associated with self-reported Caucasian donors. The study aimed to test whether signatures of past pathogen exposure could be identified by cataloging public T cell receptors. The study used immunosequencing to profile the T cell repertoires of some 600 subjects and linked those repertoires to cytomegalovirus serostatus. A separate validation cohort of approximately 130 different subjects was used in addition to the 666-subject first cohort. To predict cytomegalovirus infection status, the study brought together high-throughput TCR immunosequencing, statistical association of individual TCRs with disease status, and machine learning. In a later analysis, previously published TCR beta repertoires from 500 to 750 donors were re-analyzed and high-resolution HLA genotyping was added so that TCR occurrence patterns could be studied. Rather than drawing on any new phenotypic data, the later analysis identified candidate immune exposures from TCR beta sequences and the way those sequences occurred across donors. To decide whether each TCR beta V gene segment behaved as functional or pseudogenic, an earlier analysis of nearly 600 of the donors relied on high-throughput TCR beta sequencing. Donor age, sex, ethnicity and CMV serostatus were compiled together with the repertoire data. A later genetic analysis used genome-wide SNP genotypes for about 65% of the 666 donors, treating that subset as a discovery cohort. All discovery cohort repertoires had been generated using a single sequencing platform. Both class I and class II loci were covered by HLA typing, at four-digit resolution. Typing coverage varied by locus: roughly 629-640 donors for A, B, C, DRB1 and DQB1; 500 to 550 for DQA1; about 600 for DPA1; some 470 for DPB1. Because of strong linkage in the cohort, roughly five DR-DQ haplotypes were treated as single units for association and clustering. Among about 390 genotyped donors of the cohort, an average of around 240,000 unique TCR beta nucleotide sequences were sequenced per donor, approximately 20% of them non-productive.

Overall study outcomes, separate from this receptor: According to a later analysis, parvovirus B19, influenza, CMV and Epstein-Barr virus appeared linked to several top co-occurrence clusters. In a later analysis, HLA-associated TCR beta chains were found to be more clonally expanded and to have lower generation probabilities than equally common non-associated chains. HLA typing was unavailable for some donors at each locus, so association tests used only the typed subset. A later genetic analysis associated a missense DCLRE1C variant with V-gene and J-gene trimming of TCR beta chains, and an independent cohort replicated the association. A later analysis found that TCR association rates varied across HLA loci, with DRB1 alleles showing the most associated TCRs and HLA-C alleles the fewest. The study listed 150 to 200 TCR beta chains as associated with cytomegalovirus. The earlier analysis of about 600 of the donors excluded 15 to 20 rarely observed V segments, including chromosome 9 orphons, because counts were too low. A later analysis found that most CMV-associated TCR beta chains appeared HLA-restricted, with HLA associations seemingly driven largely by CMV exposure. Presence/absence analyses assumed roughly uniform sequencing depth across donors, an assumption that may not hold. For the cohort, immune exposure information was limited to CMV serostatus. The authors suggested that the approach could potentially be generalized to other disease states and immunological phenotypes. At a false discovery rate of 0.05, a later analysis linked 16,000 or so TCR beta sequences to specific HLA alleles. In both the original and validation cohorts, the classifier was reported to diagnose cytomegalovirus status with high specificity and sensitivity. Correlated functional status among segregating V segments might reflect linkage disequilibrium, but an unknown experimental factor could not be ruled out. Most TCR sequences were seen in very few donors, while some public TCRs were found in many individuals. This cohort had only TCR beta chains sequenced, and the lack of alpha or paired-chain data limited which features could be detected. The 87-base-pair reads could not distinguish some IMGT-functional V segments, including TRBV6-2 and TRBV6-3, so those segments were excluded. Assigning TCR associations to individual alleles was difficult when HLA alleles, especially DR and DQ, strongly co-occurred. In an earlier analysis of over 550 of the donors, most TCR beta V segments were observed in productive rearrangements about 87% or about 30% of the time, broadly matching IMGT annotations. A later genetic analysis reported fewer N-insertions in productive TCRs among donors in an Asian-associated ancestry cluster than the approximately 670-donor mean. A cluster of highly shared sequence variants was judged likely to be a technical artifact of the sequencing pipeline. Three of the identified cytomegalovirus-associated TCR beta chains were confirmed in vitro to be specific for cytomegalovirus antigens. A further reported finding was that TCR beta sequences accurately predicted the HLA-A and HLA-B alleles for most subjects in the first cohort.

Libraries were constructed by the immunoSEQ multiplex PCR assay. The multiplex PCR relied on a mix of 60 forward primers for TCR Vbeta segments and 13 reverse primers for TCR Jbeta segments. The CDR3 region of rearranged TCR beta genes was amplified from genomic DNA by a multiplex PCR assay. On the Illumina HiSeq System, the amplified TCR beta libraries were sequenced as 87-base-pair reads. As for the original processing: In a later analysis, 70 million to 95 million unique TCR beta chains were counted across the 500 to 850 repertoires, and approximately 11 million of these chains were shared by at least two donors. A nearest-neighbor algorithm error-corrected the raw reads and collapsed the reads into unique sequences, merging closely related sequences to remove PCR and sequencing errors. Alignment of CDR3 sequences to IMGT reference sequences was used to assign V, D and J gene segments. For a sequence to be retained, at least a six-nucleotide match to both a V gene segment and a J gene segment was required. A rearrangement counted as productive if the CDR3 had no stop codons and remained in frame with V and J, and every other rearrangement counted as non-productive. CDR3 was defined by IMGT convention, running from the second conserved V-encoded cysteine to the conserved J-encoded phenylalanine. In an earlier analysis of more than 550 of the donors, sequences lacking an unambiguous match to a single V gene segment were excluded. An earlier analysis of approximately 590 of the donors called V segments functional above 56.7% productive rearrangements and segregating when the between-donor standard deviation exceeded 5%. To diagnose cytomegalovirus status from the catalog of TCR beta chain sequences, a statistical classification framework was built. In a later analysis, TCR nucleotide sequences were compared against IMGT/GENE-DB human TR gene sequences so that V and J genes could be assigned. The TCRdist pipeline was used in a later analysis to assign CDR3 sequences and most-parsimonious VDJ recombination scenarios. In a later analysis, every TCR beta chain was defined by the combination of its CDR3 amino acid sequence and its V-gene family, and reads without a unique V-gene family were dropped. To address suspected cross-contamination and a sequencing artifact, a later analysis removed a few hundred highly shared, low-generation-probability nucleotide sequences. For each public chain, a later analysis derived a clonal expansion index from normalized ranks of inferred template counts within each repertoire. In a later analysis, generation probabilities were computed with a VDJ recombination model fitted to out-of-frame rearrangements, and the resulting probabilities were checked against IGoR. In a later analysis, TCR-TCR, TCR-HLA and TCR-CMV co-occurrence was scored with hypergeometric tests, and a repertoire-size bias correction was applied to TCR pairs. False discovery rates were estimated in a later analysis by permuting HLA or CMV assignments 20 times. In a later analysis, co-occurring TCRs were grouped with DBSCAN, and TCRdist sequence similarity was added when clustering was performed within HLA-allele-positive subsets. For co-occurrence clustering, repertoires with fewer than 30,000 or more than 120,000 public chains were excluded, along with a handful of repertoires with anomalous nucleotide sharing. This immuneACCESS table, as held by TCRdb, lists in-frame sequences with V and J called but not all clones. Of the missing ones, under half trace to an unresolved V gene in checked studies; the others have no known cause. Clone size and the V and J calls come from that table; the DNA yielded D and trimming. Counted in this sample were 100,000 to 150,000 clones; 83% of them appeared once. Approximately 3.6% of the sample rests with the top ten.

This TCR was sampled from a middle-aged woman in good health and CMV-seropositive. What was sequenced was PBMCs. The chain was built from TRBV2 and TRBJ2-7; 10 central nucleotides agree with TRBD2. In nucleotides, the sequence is TGTGCCAGCAGTGGGACTAGCGGCTCTTACGAGCAGTACTTC. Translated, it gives CASSGTSGSYEQYF.